The 5 T cell receptor beta chains below all came from one sample that was sequenced in a study of shared clonotypes between healthy human individuals (dated by TCRdb to 2018 to 2020). CD8 naive samples were obtained by positive selection for CCR7 among CD45RO-negative cells, yielding a CD45RA+CCR7+ population from which TemRA cells were excluded. Libraries were constructed by the immunoSEQ multiplex PCR assay. TCRdb limited this immuneACCESS table to in-frame rearrangements with V and J called. A share of clones is missing; checked studies link under half to unresolved V genes, and the rest is unexplained. The table for this sample lists about 2.1 million clones; just over 90% of them were counted only once. Clones ranked in the top ten supply more than 1.5% of the sample. The sample was naive CD8+ T cells from PBMCs. Explained via the paper, the cell subset or site label denotes: CD45RA+CCR7+. These receptors all stem from a man in his late teens or twenties in good health. Some clones in this sample may be carry-over from other donors' samples.

The chain combines TRBV9 with TRBJ2-4; TRBD2 is a possible D gene (7 bases). Germline V gene lookup returns CDR1 SGDLS and CDR2 YYNGEE. The CDR3 runs 15 residues. V was clipped by 3 bases and J by 0 bases, with 10 bases between them. The CDR3 protein is CASSAGGLAKNIQYF. DNA of the CDR3: TGTGCCAGCAGCGCCGGGGGGCTAGCCAAAAACATTCAGTACTTC.

This chain connects TRBV27 to TRBJ2-1; 9 nucleotides agree with TRBD1. Per germline, CDR1 MNHEY and CDR2 SMNVEV (reference sequence). V was pared by 5 bases and J by 8 bases, with 7 bases of the junction left unmatched. This CDR3 has 14 residues. The chain's CDR3 is CASSPGTGRDEQFF. The DNA for the CDR3 is TGTGCCAGCAGTCCGGGGACAGGGAGGGATGAGCAGTTCTTC.

This rearrangement joins TRBV9 to TRBJ2-3, with 7 nucleotides matching TRBD1. This CDR3 is built from 14 residues. Germline assignment: CDR1 SGDLS and CDR2 YYNGEE. With 4 bases clipped from V and 3 bases from J, the junction kept 5 bases outside the gene matches. The CDR3 DNA follows: TGTGCCAGCAGCCTGGGACAGATAACAGATACGCAGTATTTT. Translated: CASSLGQITDTQYF.

The J gene is TRBJ1-1, the V gene TRBV27; weak D call: TRBD1 (5 bases). CDR1 is MNHEY and CDR2 is SMNVEV in the germline V gene (reference sequence). This CDR3 spans 13 amino acids. The V gene lost 8 bases and the J gene lost 6 bases, with 16 bases spanning the gap. DNA for the CDR3: TGTGCCAGCCGCGCTCCAAGGGGCTCTGAAGCTTTCTTT. It specifies CASRAPRGSEAFF.

This clone appeared a single time. This rearrangement joins TRBV28 to TRBJ2-1, with TRBD2 matching over 7 bases. Germline V gives CDR1 MDHEN, CDR2 SYDVKM. The CDR3 has 15 residues. Trimming took 6 bases from V and 4 from J; bases not matched to a gene: 9. Here the CDR3 DNA reads TGTGCCAGCAGCCGCGGACTAGTTCGGTACAATGAGCAGTTCTTC. Its translation: CASSRGLVRYNEQFF. The full variable domain, its missing parts supplied by reference TRBV28 and TRBJ2-1, is DVKVTQSSRYLVKRTGEKVFLECVQDMDHENMFWYRQDPGLGLRLIYFSYDVKMKEKGDIPEGYSVSREKKERFSLILESASTNQTSMYLCASSRGLVRYNEQFFGPGTRLTVL.